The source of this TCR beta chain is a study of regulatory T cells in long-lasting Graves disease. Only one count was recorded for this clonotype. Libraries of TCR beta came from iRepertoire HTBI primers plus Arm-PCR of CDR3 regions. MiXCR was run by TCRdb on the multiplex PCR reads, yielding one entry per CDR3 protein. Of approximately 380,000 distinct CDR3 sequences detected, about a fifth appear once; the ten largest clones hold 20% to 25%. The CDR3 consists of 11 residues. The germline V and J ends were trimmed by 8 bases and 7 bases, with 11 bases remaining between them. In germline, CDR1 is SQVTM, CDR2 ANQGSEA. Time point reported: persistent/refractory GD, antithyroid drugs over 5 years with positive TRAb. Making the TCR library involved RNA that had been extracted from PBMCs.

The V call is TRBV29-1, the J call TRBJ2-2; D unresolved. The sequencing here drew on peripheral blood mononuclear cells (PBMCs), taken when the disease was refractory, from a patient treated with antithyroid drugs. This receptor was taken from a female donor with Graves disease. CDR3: CSLYEHGELFF. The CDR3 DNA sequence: TGCAGCTTATATGAGCACGGGGAGCTGTTTTTT.